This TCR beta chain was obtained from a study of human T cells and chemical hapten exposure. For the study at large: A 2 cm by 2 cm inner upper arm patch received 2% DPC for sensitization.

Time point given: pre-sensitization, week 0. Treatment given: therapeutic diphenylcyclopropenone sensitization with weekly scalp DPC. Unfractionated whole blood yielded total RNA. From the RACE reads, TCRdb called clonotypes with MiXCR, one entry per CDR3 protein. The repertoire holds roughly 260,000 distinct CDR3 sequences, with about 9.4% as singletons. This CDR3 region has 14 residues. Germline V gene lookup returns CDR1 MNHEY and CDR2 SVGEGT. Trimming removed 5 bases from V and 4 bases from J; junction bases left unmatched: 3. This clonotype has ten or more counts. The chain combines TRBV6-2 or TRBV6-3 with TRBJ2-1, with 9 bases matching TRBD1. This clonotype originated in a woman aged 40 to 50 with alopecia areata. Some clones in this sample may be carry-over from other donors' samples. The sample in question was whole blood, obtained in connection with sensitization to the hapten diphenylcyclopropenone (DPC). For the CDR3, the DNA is TGTGCCAGCAGTGGGGACAGGGAATACAATGAGCAGTTCTTC. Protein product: CASSGDREYNEQFF.